The 24 T cell receptor beta chains listed next were all sequenced from one sample in a study of T cell repertoires in cytomegalovirus infection. TCRdb independently ran MiXCR on the reads; one entry per CDR3 protein. The data show tens of thousands of distinct CDR3 sequences, with roughly 20% seen just once and more than 55% held by the top ten. Their specific antigens are unknown. This sample comprised CD8+ T cells from cultured PBMCs, obtained from culture after CMV antigen stimulation. All receptors derive from a human donor in good health (CMV status not recorded). Some clones in this sample may be carry-over from other donors' samples.

This clonotype was seen ten or more times. J is TRBJ2-1 and V is TRBV6-1; TRBD1 aligns across 9 bases. The J segment lost 2 bases and the V segment lost 11 bases, leaving 7 bases of the junction unmatched. Germline V lookup: CDR1 MNHNS, CDR2 SASEGT. The CDR3 is made up of 14 amino acids. The CDR3 region has the DNA TGTGCCGGGGGAAGACAGGGGGCCTACAATGAGCAGTTCTTC. As protein: CAGGRQGAYNEQFF.

The chain recombines TRBV7-6 with TRBJ2-1, with TRBD2 matching 7 bases. The germline V gene encodes CDR1 SGHVS and CDR2 FNYEAQ. This CDR3 is 14 amino acids long. V lost 2 bases and J lost 7; bases outside the gene matches: 5. DNA of the CDR3: TGTGCCAGCAGCTTATGGGGTAGCGGGAATGAGCAGTTCTTC. Translating it yields CASSLWGSGNEQFF.

At least ten counts were recorded for this clonotype. The chain couples TRBV28 to TRBJ2-1; weak D call: TRBD2 (6 bases). This CDR3 contains 17 residues. CDR1 MDHEN and CDR2 SYDVKM come from the germline V gene. V lost 4 bases, J lost 4 bases, and 20 bases lay in between. The CDR3 loop is CASSSAPTTSGYNEQFF. The CDR3 DNA follows: TGTGCCAGCAGTTCGGCGCCGACGACTAGTGGGTACAATGAGCAGTTCTTC.

V is TRBV7-3 and J is TRBJ2-1; 10 positions agree with TRBD2. The ends lost 5 bases at V and 4 bases at J; junction bases unmatched: 11. The CDR3 loop spans 17 amino acids. Looked up from germline, CDR1 is SGHTA and CDR2 is FQGTGA. CDR3 in amino acids: CASSQLAGWGAYNEQFF. The CDR3 DNA sequence: TGTGCCAGCAGCCAACTAGCGGGGTGGGGGGCATACAATGAGCAGTTCTTC.

V usage is TRBV7-2 and J usage is TRBJ1-1; D remains unclear. Per germline, CDR1 SGHTA and CDR2 FQGNSA. With 4 bases removed from V and 5 bases from J, the gap between germline ends came to 11 bases. This CDR3 is 13 amino acids long. CDR3 sequence: CASSSDGSTEAFF. The CDR3 DNA sequence: TGTGCCAGCAGCTCCGACGGCTCAACTGAAGCTTTCTTT.

This clonotype has just a few counts. This chain uses TRBV5-6 with TRBJ2-2; D gene unclear. V was pared by 3 bases and J by 5 bases, with 8 bases between. The CDR3 is 13 amino acids. Germline values: CDR1 SGHDT, CDR2 YYEEEE. This CDR3 is CASSSWGTGELFF. The CDR3 nucleotides read TGTGCCAGCAGCTCCTGGGGAACCGGGGAGCTGTTTTTT.

Only a few counts were recorded for this clonotype. The chain links TRBV4-1 to TRBJ2-4, with D hard to call. The V and J ends lost 2 bases and 0 bases respectively, with 14 bases between them. Germline V CDR1 and CDR2: MGHRA, YSYEKL. The length of the CDR3 is 17 residues. The CDR3 loop is CASSQNLEAVAKNIQYF. As DNA, the CDR3 is TGCGCCAGCAGCCAAAACTTGGAAGCTGTAGCCAAAAACATTCAGTACTTC.

In this sample, this clonotype turned up a few times. The chain recombines TRBV7-9 with TRBJ1-2; 8 bases map to TRBD1. Per the germline V gene, CDR1 is SEHNR and CDR2 is FQNEAQ (reference sequence). CDR3 length: 16 amino acids. Trimming removed 4 bases from V and 5 bases from J; junction bases left unmatched: 12. CDR3 residues: CASSSNRDRSEYGYTF. The CDR3 bases are TGTGCCAGCAGCTCAAATCGGGACAGGTCGGAGTATGGCTACACCTTC. The whole variable domain, remainder taken from reference TRBV7-9 and TRBJ1-2, is DTGVSQNPRHKITKRGQNVTFRCDPISEHNRLYWYRQTLGQGPEFLTYFQNEAQLEKSRLLSDRFSAERPKGSFSTLEIQRTEQGDSAMYLCASSSNRDRSEYGYTFGSGTRLTVV.

The chain employs TRBV4-3 and TRBJ2-1; no definite D call. CDR3 length: 12 residues. V lost 4 bases to trimming and J lost 5 bases, with 6 bases between them. The germline gives CDR1 LGHNA, CDR2 YSLEER. CDR3 nucleotide sequence: TGCGCCAGCAGCCGGGTGCACAATGAGCAGTTCTTC. Translating it yields CASSRVHNEQFF.

This clonotype appeared a few times. This chain joins TRBV27 and TRBJ2-5, with TRBD2 matching over 13 bases. Germline-derived CDR1 and CDR2 are MNHEY and SMNVEV (reference sequence). J was trimmed by 3 bases and V by 6 bases; bases with no gene match: 4. CDR3 size: 15 residues. The DNA for the CDR3 is TGTGCCAGCAGCAGACTAGCGGGGGGAGAAGAGACCCAGTACTTC. It translates to CASSRLAGGEETQYF.

This clonotype was counted once. The chain has TRBV7-9 and TRBJ1-5, with unresolved D. CDR3 size: 14 residues. Germline-derived CDR1 and CDR2 are SEHNR and FQNEAQ (reference sequence). V lost 5 bases, J lost 8 bases, and 16 bases lay in between. The CDR3 protein is CASSPSPPQKPQHF. CDR3 nucleotides: TGTGCCAGCAGCCCCTCACCCCCGCAGAAGCCCCAGCATTTT.

This clonotype has a count of ten or more. This rearrangement joins TRBV7-2 to TRBJ2-4; 9 bases line up with TRBD1. CDR3 length: 16 amino acids. Germline CDR1 and CDR2: SGHTA and FQGNSA. V dropped 0 bases and J dropped 6; count of bases not matched to a gene: 6. CDR3 amino acids: CASSLAGDRVGNIQYF. The CDR3, as DNA: TGTGCCAGCAGCTTAGCAGGGGACAGGGTCGGAAACATTCAGTACTTC.

This chain joins TRBV6-1 and TRBJ2-1; D is perhaps TRBD1 (6 bases). Looked up from germline, CDR1 is MNHNS and CDR2 is SASEGT. The CDR3 extends over 16 amino acids. V lost 2 bases to trimming and J lost 4 bases, with 15 bases between them. Written as DNA, the CDR3 is TGTGCCAGCAGTGAAAGGTCAGGGGCCCCATACAATGAGCAGTTCTTC. Encoded protein: CASSERSGAPYNEQFF.

The chain combines TRBV7-2 with TRBJ2-7; 7 bases line up with TRBD1. This CDR3 region has 15 residues. CDR1 and CDR2 (germline): SGHTA, FQGNSA. V was clipped by 3 bases and J by 3 bases; unmatched bases: 8. The CDR3 protein is CASSFYRGYLYEQYF. Here the CDR3 DNA reads TGTGCCAGCAGCTTCTACAGGGGATACCTCTACGAGCAGTACTTC. Full variable domain (remainder filled in from reference TRBV7-2 and TRBJ2-7): GAGVSQSPSNKVTEKGKDVELRCDPISGHTALYWYRQSLGQGLEFLIYFQGNSAPDKSGLPSDRFSAERTGGSVSTLTIQRTQQEDSAVYLCASSFYRGYLYEQYFGPGTRLTVT.

The chain carries TRBV4-1 and TRBJ2-3, with TRBD1 matching over 8 bases. The CDR3 is 15 amino acids. The V gene end was trimmed by 5 bases and the J gene end by 0 bases; junction bases not matched to a gene: 4. Germline V lookup: CDR1 MGHRA, CDR2 YSYEKL. The CDR3 spells CASSYGQGSTDTQYF. The CDR3 coding sequence is TGCGCCAGCAGCTACGGACAGGGAAGCACAGATACGCAGTATTTT.

This clonotype came up a few times. The rearrangement links TRBV7-6 to TRBJ2-7; D remains unclear. Trimming pared 5 bases from V and 5 bases from J, leaving 4 bases between. Germline values: CDR1 SGHVS, CDR2 FNYEAQ. This CDR3 has 10 amino acids. Here the CDR3 reads CASSANEQYF. In nucleotides, the CDR3 is TGTGCCAGCAGCGCTAACGAGCAGTACTTC.

This clonotype was observed a handful of times. The CDR3 bases are TGTGCCAGCAGCTTACGGATCAAGGGGCCGAACACTGAAGCTTTCTTT. Amino acids: CASSLRIKGPNTEAFF. This chain connects TRBV11-2 to TRBJ1-1, with a weak D call TRBD1 (5 bases). The length of the CDR3 is 16 residues. V was shortened by 2 bases and J by 1 base, with 14 bases between the two germline ends. Germline V gene data show CDR1 as SGHAT and CDR2 as FQNNGV.

Regarding this clonotype: Its ends do not fully match the called genes, so a read error is possible. The chain joins TRBV27 to TRBJ2-1, with D perhaps TRBD2 (5 bases). Germline lookup yields CDR1 MNHEY and CDR2 SMNVEV (reference sequence). The CDR3 runs to 14 residues. This CDR3 is CANSSSGSYNEQFF. CDR3 in DNA: TGTGCCAACAGTTCGTCGGGGTCTTACAATGAGCAGTTCTTC.

This clonotype was detected ten times or more. The chain has TRBV7-2 and TRBJ2-4, with a tentative D call TRBD2 (6 bases). Per the germline V gene, CDR1 is SGHTA and CDR2 is FQGNSA. There are 15 residues in the CDR3. Trimming pared 8 bases from V and 2 bases from J, leaving 16 bases between. CDR3 loop: CASAFSWTTKNIQYF. The CDR3 nucleotides are TGTGCCAGCGCCTTTAGCTGGACTACCAAAAACATTCAGTACTTC. Full variable domain (outside the CDR3, taken from reference TRBV7-2 and TRBJ2-4): GAGVSQSPSNKVTEKGKDVELRCDPISGHTALYWYRQSLGQGLEFLIYFQGNSAPDKSGLPSDRFSAERTGGSVSTLTIQRTQQEDSAVYLCASAFSWTTKNIQYFGAGTRLSVL.

The CDR3 DNA reads as TGTGCCAGCACCCGGACTAGCGGGGAGGAGACCCAGTACTTC. Protein sequence: CASTRTSGEETQYF. The chain couples TRBV12-3 or TRBV12-4 to TRBJ2-5; TRBD2 matches at 12 bases. The CDR3 has 14 amino acids. With V trimmed by 7 bases and J by 5 bases, 5 bases remained unmatched.

This sequence joins TRBV6-1 and TRBJ2-5, with 13 bases lining up with TRBD2. From germline, CDR1 is MNHNS and CDR2 SASEGT. The CDR3 has 20 amino acids. The V and J ends lost 11 bases and 1 base, in that order; junction bases with no gene match: 22. The CDR3, as DNA: TGTGCCGCTCAATTCTTCCGGCGACTAGCGGGGGGCCTCAGCCAAGAGACCCAGTACTTC. Translation gives CAAQFFRRLAGGLSQETQYF.

In its sample, this clonotype was seen a few times. V gene TRBV4-3 combines with J gene TRBJ1-3, with D maybe TRBD1 (6 bases). Trimming left V 3 bases short and J 1 base short, with 10 bases between. The CDR3 runs 15 residues. Per germline, CDR1 LGHNA and CDR2 YSLEER. The DNA of the CDR3 is TGCGCCAGCAGCCACACAGGGTCTTCTGGAAACACCATATATTTT. Encoded protein: CASSHTGSSGNTIYF.

This clonotype was recorded at least ten times. The rearrangement joins TRBV5-6 to TRBJ2-7; D is perhaps TRBD2 (6 bases). The CDR3 totals 14 residues. Per the germline V gene, CDR1 is SGHDT and CDR2 is YYEEEE. Trimming cost V 4 bases and J 2 bases, with 13 bases left between them. The CDR3 loop is CASSPGSGPYEQYF. The CDR3, as DNA: TGTGCCAGCAGCCCCGGGAGCGGACCCTACGAGCAGTACTTC.

This clonotype was seen repeatedly, ten times or more. The rearrangement joins TRBV19 to TRBJ1-1, with D possibly TRBD1 on 6 matching bases. CDR3 size: 14 residues. Germline V gives CDR1 LNHDA, CDR2 SQIVND (reference sequence). Trimming removed 3 bases from V and 1 base from J, with 9 bases in between. The CDR3 here is CASSIAGANTEAFF. CDR3 DNA sequence: TGTGCCAGTAGTATCGCAGGGGCGAACACTGAAGCTTTCTTT. Looking up the rest from reference TRBV19 and TRBJ1-1 gives the full variable domain: DGGITQSPKYLFRKEGQNVTLSCEQNLNHDAMYWYRQDPGQGLRLIYYSQIVNDFQKGDIAEGYSVSREKKESFPLTVTSAQKNPTAFYLCASSIAGANTEAFFGQGTRLTVV.